Listed below are T cell receptor beta chains from one sample, sequenced in a study of T cell responses to AZD1222 COVID-19 vaccine. This table comes from immunoSEQ multiplex PCR, and its TCRdb copy is limited to in-frame clones, with some not included. Altogether around 110,000 clones are present, roughly nine tenths being singletons, with the ten largest covering 7.5%. This material consisted of peripheral blood, taken on day 0 of AZD1222 vaccination. The source of these receptors is an adult in good health. The CDR3 runs from the conserved cysteine through the conserved F or W. The order of the fields is J gene, V gene, CDR3 protein.

TRBJ2-5 TRBV6-5 CASSWERQETQYF
TRBJ1-3 TRBV28 CASQSGAGIISGNTIYF
TRBJ2-2 TRBV7-3 CASSLPGSGVGELFF
TRBJ2-1 TRBV3-1/TRBV3-2 CASSQSDREQFF
TRBJ2-7 TRBV20-1 CSAASSYEQYF
TRBJ1-5 TRBV7-2 CASSLVPNSNQPQHF
TRBJ1-5 TRBV6-5 CASSYSGGTNQPQHF
TRBJ1-2 TRBV6-2/TRBV6-3 CASSGQGDYGYTF
TRBJ2-1 TRBV18 CASSGQGSYNEQFF
TRBJ1-2 TRBV19 CASSESQYGYTF
TRBJ1-4 TRBV2 CASTITGIVEKLFF
TRBJ1-2 TRBV27 CASSQNPGQGAYGYTF
TRBJ1-1 TRBV6-4 CASSDPEGVWNTEAFF
TRBJ1-1 TRBV5-1 CASSLALTGGGEAFF
TRBJ2-7 TRBV28 CASSPVGQGAYEQYF
TRBJ2-1 TRBV27 CASSPGFVVAGQGNEQFF
TRBJ1-5 TRBV24-1 CATSVGGDNQPQHF
TRBJ2-7 TRBV9 CASSVGEGQSSYEQYF
TRBJ1-6 TRBV3-1/TRBV3-2 CASSSLQVNSPLHF